Listed here is a single T cell receptor beta chain. This specimen belongs to a study of T cells after yellow fever vaccination. Universal primer sites and UMIs were introduced during 5'RACE template-switching synthesis of TCR cDNA. Using its own MiXCR run on the 5' RACE reads, TCRdb lists one record per CDR3 protein. Of hundreds of thousands of distinct CDR3 sequences listed, 21% are singletons. Germline V CDR1 and CDR2: MNHNS, SASEGT. The CDR3 covers 16 residues. After removal of 5 bases from V and 1 base from J, the junction contained 8 bases not matched to a gene. The J gene is TRBJ1-2, the V gene TRBV6-1; 9 bases match TRBD1. The starting material was PBMCs, obtained roughly 20 days after the first yellow fever vaccination. The clonotype comes from a man younger than 30 who received the YFV17D yellow fever vaccine. CDR3 loop: CASSREWTGVNYGYTF. CDR3 nucleotide sequence: TGTGCCAGCAGTCGGGAATGGACAGGGGTTAACTATGGCTACACCTTC.